This paragraph covers one T cell receptor (beta chain) sequence. The sample comes from a study of control samples from healthy donors and cancer patients. Trimming removed 6 bases at V and 4 bases at J, with 12 bases between. Germline V gives CDR1 MNHEY, CDR2 SVGAGI. The CDR3 consists of 14 residues. TCRdb's copy holds only in-frame clones and misses some; the assay was immunoSEQ multiplex PCR. The repertoire holds some 150,000 clones, with approximately 94% as singletons. Sequencing input: blood. The origin of this receptor is a man aged 35 to 55 in good health. The rearrangement links TRBV6-5 to TRBJ2-2; D might be TRBD2 (6 bases). CDR3 region: CASRRGSSTGELFF. CDR3 nucleotide sequence: TGTGCCAGCAGACGGGGGAGTAGCACCGGGGAGCTGTTTTTT.